The present T cell receptor (beta chain) was sequenced within a study of T cell responses to AZD1222 COVID-19 vaccine. Study-level findings and limits: Repertoire samples came only from after the peak T cell response.

As for this clone: The antigen is not known.

Second-dose intervals near 4 or 12 weeks were combined. The CDR3 is 13 residues long. Germline CDR1 and CDR2: GTSNPN and SVGIG (reference sequence). Trimming stripped 5 bases from V and 3 bases from J, with 13 bases between. Measured with immunoSEQ multiplex PCR; TCRdb has only the in-frame clones, and not every one. The sample lists more than 60,000 clones, 83% occurring once. The TCR sequence derives from an adult who received the AZD1222 COVID-19 vaccine. This chain links TRBV30 with TRBJ1-2; D remains unclear. Here the sequenced sample was peripheral blood, taken 28 days after the second AZD1222 dose. CDR3 bases: TGTGCCTGGTCAGTGTCGGCATACTATGGCTACACCTTC. Residues: CAWSVSAYYGYTF.